Presented here are 18 T cell receptor beta chains from one specimen sequenced in a study of blood T cells in healthy people across ages. The second PCR ran about 6 to 12 cycles with a sample-barcoded 5' primer and J-beta primers. TCRdb ran MiXCR on the 5' RACE reads and lists one entry per CDR3 protein. The data hold about a million distinct CDR3 sequences, with around two fifths observed a single time. The sample comprised blood. These receptors were taken from a man aged 18 to 30 in good health.

In this sample, this clonotype turned up a few times. The J gene is TRBJ2-3, the V gene TRBV25-1; D possibly uses TRBD1 or TRBD2 (6 bases each). V gave up 8 bases and J gave up 1 base, with 19 bases separating them. Germline assignment: CDR1 MGHDK and CDR2 SYGVNS. This CDR3 contains 16 residues. The CDR3 nucleotides read TGTGCCAGCCGGCCGTGGGGGGCGGAGGGCACAGATACGCAGTATTTT. Translation: CASRPWGAEGTDTQYF.

This clonotype was recorded a few times. This sequence joins TRBV27 and TRBJ1-2; D unclear. Trimming stripped 5 bases from V and 7 bases from J, with 14 bases between. The CDR3 totals 13 residues. The V gene's germline CDR1 is MNHEY and CDR2 SMNVEV (reference sequence). DNA of the CDR3: TGTGCCAGCAGTATCGGGAAAAGAAGTGGCTACACCTTC. It translates to CASSIGKRSGYTF.

This clonotype occurred once. This chain uses TRBV3-1 with TRBJ1-2; no reliable D call. The CDR3 runs 15 residues. Trimming took off 5 bases at V and 2 bases at J, with 15 bases between the two ends. CDR1 and CDR2 from the germline V gene are LGHDT and YNNKEL (reference sequence). CDR3 loop: CASSNPGPTNYGYTF. In DNA, the CDR3 is TGTGCCAGCAGCAATCCGGGCCCTACCAACTATGGCTACACCTTC.

The V call is TRBV21-1, the J call TRBJ2-1; no DNA check was done on the table's D call, TRBD1. TRBV21-1 constitutes a pseudogene. There are 17 residues in the CDR3. This chain's CDR3 is CASSKDGAEKAYNEQFF. The CDR3 bases are TGTGCCAGCAGCAAAGATGGGGCAGAAAAAGCCTACAATGAGCAGTTCTTC.

The CDR3 loop reads CASSVRDRGSRQPQHF. CDR3 bases: TGTGCCAGCAGTGTGCGAGACAGGGGGTCTCGTCAGCCCCAGCATTTT. The chain is built from TRBV28 and TRBJ1-5, with TRBD1 matching 9 bases. Germline V lookup: CDR1 MDHEN, CDR2 SYDVKM. Losses at the gene ends were 5 bases for V and 6 bases for J; bases not matched to a gene: 11. There are 16 residues in the CDR3.

This rearrangement joins TRBV20-1 to TRBJ2-3; TRBD1 matches at 7 bases. The V and J ends lost 6 bases and 3 bases, in that order; junction bases with no gene match: 9. The germline V gene encodes CDR1 DFQATT and CDR2 SNEGSKA (reference sequence). This CDR3 contains 14 residues. The CDR3 here is CSAETGQLTDTQYF. Written as DNA, the CDR3 is TGCAGTGCAGAGACGGGACAGTTAACAGATACGCAGTATTTT.

The V and J genes are TRBV7-2 and TRBJ2-7, with a possible D match to TRBD1 (6 bases). Germline-derived CDR1 and CDR2 are SGHTA and FQGNSA. Trimming removed 5 bases at V and 2 bases at J, with 16 bases between. CDR3 length: 15 amino acids. Here the CDR3 reads CASSAHQTGPYEQYF. Here the CDR3 DNA reads TGTGCCAGCAGCGCCCACCAGACAGGACCCTACGAGCAGTACTTC.

The CDR3 here is CASSLMGEVPLHF. CDR3 DNA sequence: TGTGCCAGCAGTTTGATGGGGGAAGTTCCCCTCCACTTT. V is TRBV27 and J is TRBJ1-6; tentatively, D is TRBD1 (5 bases). Germline V gene lookup returns CDR1 MNHEY and CDR2 SMNVEV (reference sequence). V was shortened by 3 bases and J by 13 bases, with 13 bases between the two germline ends. This CDR3 region has 13 residues.

This clonotype was seen a few times. The rearrangement joins TRBV5-1 to TRBJ1-4, with TRBD1 matching over 7 bases. J was trimmed by 6 bases and V by 5 bases; bases with no gene match: 10. The CDR3 sequence is 15 residues long. Germline V lookup: CDR1 SGHRS, CDR2 YFSETQ. The DNA of the CDR3 is TGCGCCAGCAGTCCCGGGACAGAGGGTTATGAAAAACTGTTTTTT. Its translation is CASSPGTEGYEKLFF.

The chain couples TRBV9 to TRBJ1-1; D gene ambiguous. This CDR3 region has 15 residues. V lost 0 bases to trimming and J lost 3 bases, with 12 bases between them. Germline V gene data show CDR1 as SGDLS and CDR2 as YYNGEE. CDR3 DNA sequence: TGTGCCAGCAGCGTAGTGGCCAGGCAGGACACTGAAGCTTTCTTT. Protein product: CASSVVARQDTEAFF.

Points on this clonotype: A much larger clone is a single base away; this may be a read error. This chain connects TRBV29-1 to TRBJ2-1; D is unresolved. Germline lookup yields CDR1 SQVTM and CDR2 ANQGSEA. The CDR3 has 14 residues. CDR3 sequence: CSVEETRANNERFF. The DNA of the CDR3 is TGCAGCGTTGAAGAAACTCGGGCAAACAATGAGCGGTTCTTC.

In its sample, this clonotype was seen many times. CDR3 residues: CASSPALAAYEQYF. CDR3 DNA: TGCGCCAGCAGCCCCGCTTTGGCAGCCTACGAGCAGTACTTC. This chain connects TRBV5-1 to TRBJ2-7; no clear D. V dropped 4 bases and J dropped 2 bases, with 13 bases sitting between them. Germline values: CDR1 SGHRS, CDR2 YFSETQ. This CDR3 is 14 amino acids long.

CDR3 DNA sequence: TGTGCCAGTATACAGGGAACCGGGGCCAACGTCCTGACTTTC. Residues: CASIQGTGANVLTF. The gene calls are TRBV28 and TRBJ2-6, with D tentatively TRBD1 (6 bases). CDR1 MDHEN and CDR2 SYDVKM come from the germline V gene. Trimming cost V 9 bases and J 4 bases, with 13 bases left between them. This CDR3 has 14 amino acids.

DNA of the CDR3: TGTGCCAGCAGCCAGACAGCCTCTGAAGCTTTCTTT. Its translation: CASSQTASEAFF. The rearrangement uses TRBV3-1 and TRBJ1-1, with a tentative D call TRBD1 (5 bases). The CDR3 covers 12 residues. Germline CDR1 is LGHDT and CDR2 is YNNKEL (reference sequence). Trimming pared 3 bases from V and 6 bases from J, leaving 8 bases between.

This chain joins TRBV5-1 and TRBJ2-5, with D unresolved. Trimming shortened V by 6 bases and J by 2 bases, and 17 bases separated the two germline ends. The CDR3 sequence is 15 residues long. The germline CDR1 and CDR2 sequences are SGHRS and YFSETQ. This CDR3 is CASKLTTLPQETQYF. The CDR3 coding sequence is TGCGCCAGCAAGCTCACTACCCTACCTCAAGAGACCCAGTACTTC.

The chain has TRBV5-4 and TRBJ2-6; D ambiguous. Germline CDR1 SGHNT, CDR2 YYREEE (reference sequence). This CDR3 is built from 16 residues. V was pared by 2 bases and J by 2 bases, with 11 bases between. This CDR3 reads CASSLSWPTGANVLTF. CDR3 nucleotide sequence: TGTGCCAGCAGCTTATCCTGGCCTACTGGGGCCAACGTCCTGACTTTC.

The V call is TRBV20-1, the J call TRBJ2-7, with D possibly matching TRBD1 (6 bases). In germline, CDR1 is DFQATT, CDR2 SNEGSKA (reference sequence). The CDR3 has 12 amino acids. CDR3 sequence: CRGYRVNYEQYF. CDR3 bases: TGCAGGGGATACAGGGTCAACTACGAGCAGTACTTC.

In its sample, this clonotype was seen many times. The gene calls are TRBV20-1 and TRBJ2-7; D gene ambiguous. The CDR3 has 13 residues. Germline V gene data show CDR1 as DFQATT and CDR2 as SNEGSKA (reference sequence). Between the trimmed V and J ends, which lost 1 base and 2 bases, there was a span of 9 bases. CDR3 amino acids: CSARVMGPYEQYF. CDR3 DNA: TGCAGTGCTAGAGTCATGGGCCCCTACGAGCAGTACTTC.